This T cell receptor (beta chain) comes out of a study of Graves' ophthalmopathy and Graves' hyperthyroidism. The CDR3 spans 14 residues. Looked up from germline, CDR1 is PRHDT and CDR2 is FYEKMQ (reference sequence). V shed 3 bases and J shed 3 bases, with 12 bases lying between them. This clonotype was picked up many times. The sequenced template was RNA, covering the TCR beta CDR3 region. RT-PCR with HTBI primers came first, then second-round multiplex PCR. TCRdb ran MiXCR on the multiplex PCR reads and lists one entry per CDR3 protein. In the table there are 400,000 or so distinct CDR3 sequences, 15% to 19% of which are singletons.

The material sequenced was peripheral blood. The rearrangement links TRBV13 to TRBJ2-7, with TRBD1 as a possible D gene (6 bases). The source is a woman younger than 35 with stable Graves' hyperthyroidism. CDR3 protein: CASSFPTGNYEQYF. The CDR3 DNA reads TGTGCCAGCAGCTTCCCTACAGGGAACTACGAGCAGTACTTC.